This TCR beta chain was identified during a study of PD-1 blockade in classical Hodgkin lymphoma. Time point defined: cycle 4 day 1 (C4D1), after more than five weeks of nivolumab. Each of the patients experienced relapse following autologous stem cell transplantation, and their brentuximab vedotin exposure differed. V shed 3 bases and J shed 1 base, with 10 bases lying between them. The CDR3 covers 14 residues. Germline CDR1 and CDR2: LNHDA and SQIVND (reference sequence). Repertoires were generated with immunoSEQ multiplex PCR, while TCRdb's copy carries only in-frame clones and drops some. The sample lists some 93,000 clones, 75% to 85% seen once, with about a sixth in the top ten. This clone is a singleton in its sample.

The chain recombines TRBV19 with TRBJ2-7, with D tentatively TRBD2 (5 bases). The sequence derives from a human donor with classical Hodgkin lymphoma. The sample here was peripheral blood mononuclear cells (PBMCs), taken before the fourth cycle of nivolumab. CDR3 coding DNA: TGTGCCAGTAGTATGGGCGAGGGTTCCTACGAGCAGTACTTC. Translation gives CASSMGEGSYEQYF.